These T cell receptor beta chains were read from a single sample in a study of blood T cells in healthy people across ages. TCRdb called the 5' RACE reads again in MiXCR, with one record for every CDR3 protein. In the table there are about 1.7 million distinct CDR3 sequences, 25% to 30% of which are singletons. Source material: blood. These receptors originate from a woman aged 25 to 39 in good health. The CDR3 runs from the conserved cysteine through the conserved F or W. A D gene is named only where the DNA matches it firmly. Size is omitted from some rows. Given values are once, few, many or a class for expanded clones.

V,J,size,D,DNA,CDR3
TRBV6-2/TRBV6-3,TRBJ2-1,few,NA,TGTGCCAGCAGCCATGCGACCCGGCGCCATGAGCAGTTCTTC,CASSHATRRHEQFF
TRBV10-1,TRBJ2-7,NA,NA,TGCGCCACCTCGGGAAATCCAAACTACGAGCAGTACTTC,CATSGNPNYEQYF
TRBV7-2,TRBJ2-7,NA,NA,TGTGCCAGCAGCTTAGAGGAGGCAGGCCCCTACGAGCAGTACTTC,CASSLEEAGPYEQYF
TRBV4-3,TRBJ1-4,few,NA,TGCGCCAGCAGCCCTTTGGGCAGGGAAAATGAAAAACTGTGTTTT,CASSPLGRENEKLCF
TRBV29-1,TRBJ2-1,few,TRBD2,TGCAGCGACCGACTAGCGGGAGGGCCTGAGCAGTTCTTC,CSDRLAGGPEQFF
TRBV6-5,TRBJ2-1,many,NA,TGTGCCAGCAGTTACCTCTACAGGGACCCGAGCTCCTACAATGAGCAGTTCTTC,CASSYLYRDPSSYNEQFF
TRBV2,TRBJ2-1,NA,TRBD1,TGTGCCAGCGGCCACCGGGACAGCTCCTACAATGAGCAGTTCTTC,CASGHRDSSYNEQFF
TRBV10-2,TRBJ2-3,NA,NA,TGCACCAGCAGTACCCAACTAGGGGATACGCAGTATTTT,CTSSTQLGDTQYF
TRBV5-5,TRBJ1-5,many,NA,TGTGCCAGCAGTTCCGGCAGGGAGCAGCCCCAGCATTTT,CASSSGREQPQHF
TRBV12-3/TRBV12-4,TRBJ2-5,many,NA,TGTGCCAGCAGGCCCGGGACACTTCAAGAGACCCAGTACTTC,CASRPGTLQETQYF
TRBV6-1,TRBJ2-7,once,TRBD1,TGTGTCAGCAGTCGCTCTCCTAACAGGGGGCTCGGGTACGAGCAGTACTTC,CVSSRSPNRGLGYEQYF
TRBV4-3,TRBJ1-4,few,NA,TGCGCCAGCAGGGTGAAGGGCGGGGAAAAACTGTTTTTT,CASRVKGGEKLFF
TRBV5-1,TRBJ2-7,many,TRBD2,TGTGCCAGCAGCTTAGAAGCGGGGGGAAACGAGCAGTACTTC,CASSLEAGGNEQYF
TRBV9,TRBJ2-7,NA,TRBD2,TGTGCCAGCAGCGCAGGACTAGCGGTATACAATGAGCAGTACTTC,CASSAGLAVYNEQYF
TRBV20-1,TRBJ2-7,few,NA,TGCAGTGCTCGCAGTCAGGGCCCCCCCTACGAGCAGTACTTC,CSARSQGPPYEQYF
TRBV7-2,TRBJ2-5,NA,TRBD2,TGTGCCAGCAGCTTCAATCCGACTAGCGGGAGGGCAGAGACCCAGTACTTC,CASSFNPTSGRAETQYF
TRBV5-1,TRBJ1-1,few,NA,TGCGCCAGCAGCATGGGACAGAACACTGAAGCTTTCTTT,CASSMGQNTEAFF
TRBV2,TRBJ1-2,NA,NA,TGTGCCAGCAGTGGCACAAACCCTCGAGATGGCTACACCTTC,CASSGTNPRDGYTF
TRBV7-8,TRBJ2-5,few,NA,TGTGCCAGCAGCTTAGCGGTGGCAGCTACGCAAGAGACCCAGTACTTC,CASSLAVAATQETQYF
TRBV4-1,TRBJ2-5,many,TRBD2,TGCGCCAGCAGGAAGAGTCCAGCGGGGATCCAAGAGACCCAGTACTTC,CASRKSPAGIQETQYF
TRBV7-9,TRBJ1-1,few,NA,TGTGCCAGCACCCGGGGTGCTGAAGCTTTCTTT,CASTRGAEAFF
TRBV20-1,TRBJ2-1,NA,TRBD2,TGCAGTGCTAGGGCGGCGGGAGGTTCCCAAGAGACCCAGTTCTTC,CSARAAGGSQETQFF
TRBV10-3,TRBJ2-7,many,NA,TGTGCCATCAGTGAGAACTACGAGCAGTACTTC,CAISENYEQYF
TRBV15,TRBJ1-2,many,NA,TGTGCCACCAGCTATCCGCAGGCCGCCTATGGCTACACCTTC,CATSYPQAAYGYTF
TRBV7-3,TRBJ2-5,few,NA,TGTGCCAGCAGCTTATCATCGGGCCGGGGAGAGACCCAGTACTTC,CASSLSSGRGETQYF
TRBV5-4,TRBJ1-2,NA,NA,TGTGCCAGCAGCACTCCAGGGGACAACTATGGCTACACCTTC,CASSTPGDNYGYTF
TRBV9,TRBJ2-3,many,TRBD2,TGTGCCAGCAGCGCCGGGGGGGGAGATACGCAGTATTTT,CASSAGGGDTQYF
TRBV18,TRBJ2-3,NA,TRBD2,TGTGCCAGCTCACGCCTGGCGGCGGCGGGGGGCCTAGATACGCAGTATTTT,CASSRLAAAGGLDTQYF
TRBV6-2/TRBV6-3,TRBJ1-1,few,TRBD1,TGTGCCAGCAGTTACCTGAAACAGGGGTCCACTGAAGCTTTCTTT,CASSYLKQGSTEAFF
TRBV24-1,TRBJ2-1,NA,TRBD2,TGTGCCACCAGTGACCCAGCGGGGTACAATGAGCAGTTCTTC,CATSDPAGYNEQFF
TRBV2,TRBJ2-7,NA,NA,TGTGCCAGCAGTGGGGGACGGAACTACGAGCAGTACTTC,CASSGGRNYEQYF
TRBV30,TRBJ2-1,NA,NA,TGTGCCTGGAGGAGGACAGCGGGGACGAATGAGCAGTTCTTC,CAWRRTAGTNEQFF
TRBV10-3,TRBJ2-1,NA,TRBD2,TGTGCCATCAGTGGACTAGCGGGGGGAAGGGGTCTTGAGCAGTTCTTC,CAISGLAGGRGLEQFF
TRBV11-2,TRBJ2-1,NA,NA,TGTGCCAGCAGCTTAGAAGGGGGTGGCGACAATGAGCAGTTCTTC,CASSLEGGGDNEQFF
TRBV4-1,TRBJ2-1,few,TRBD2,TGCGCCAGCAGCCAAGATCGAGTATTGGGGGGAGCGGGGGGATCGTTTTACAATGAGCAGTTCTTC,CASSQDRVLGGAGGSFYNEQFF
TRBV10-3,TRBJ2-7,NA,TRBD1,TGTGCCATCAGTACGACAGGGGGATCCTACGAGCAGTACTTC,CAISTTGGSYEQYF
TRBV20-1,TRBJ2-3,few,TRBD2,TGCAGTGCTAGATCCGGACTAGCGGGAGGCGTAACAGATACGCAGTATTTT,CSARSGLAGGVTDTQYF
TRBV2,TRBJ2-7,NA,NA,TGTGCCAGCAGTGTACGGGAGTGGAACAATGAGCAGTACTTC,CASSVREWNNEQYF
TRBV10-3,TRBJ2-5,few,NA,TGTGCCATCAGCGCGGGAACAGAAACAACTTCAGAGACCCAGTACTTC,CAISAGTETTSETQYF
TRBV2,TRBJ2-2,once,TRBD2,TGTGCCAGCAGTGCCGGGACTACGAACACCGGGGAGCTGTTTTTT,CASSAGTTNTGELFF
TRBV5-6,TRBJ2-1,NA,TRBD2,TGTGCCAGCAGCTTGGCTCTAGCGGTCTACAATGAGCAGTTCTTC,CASSLALAVYNEQFF
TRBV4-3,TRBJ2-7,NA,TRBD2,TGCGCCAGCAGCCAAGCGGTCGGGACTAGCGACGAGCAGTACTTC,CASSQAVGTSDEQYF
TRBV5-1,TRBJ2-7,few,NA,TGCGCCAGCAGCTGGGGGGAGGCTAGCTCCTACGAGCAGTACTTC,CASSWGEASSYEQYF
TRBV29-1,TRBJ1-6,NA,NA,TGCAGCGTTCGGGTGAAGGCGGATGTTTCACCCCTCCACTTT,CSVRVKADVSPLHF
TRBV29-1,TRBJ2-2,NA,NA,TGCAGCGCTTACAGGGTTACCGGGGAGCTGTTTTTT,CSAYRVTGELFF
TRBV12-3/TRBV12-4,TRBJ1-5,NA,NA,TGTGCCAGCAGTTTAGGAACACCAGATCAGCCCCAGCATTTT,CASSLGTPDQPQHF
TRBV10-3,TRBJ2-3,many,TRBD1,TGTGCCATCAGTGGTCGGACAGGGCTAGATACGCAGTATTTT,CAISGRTGLDTQYF
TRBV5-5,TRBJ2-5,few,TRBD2,TGTGCCAGCAGCTCGGGCGGCTTAGCGGGGGCGGTGGAGACCCAGTACTTC,CASSSGGLAGAVETQYF
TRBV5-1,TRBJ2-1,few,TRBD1,TGCGCCAGCAGCTATCCAGGGGGCGAAATGTTCTTC,CASSYPGGEMFF
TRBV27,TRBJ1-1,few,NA,TGTGCCAGCAGTTGGGGGGGAGAAGCTTTCTTT,CASSWGGEAFF
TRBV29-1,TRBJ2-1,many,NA,TGCAGCGTTTTGGGTGGGGGCGACCACAATGAGCAGTTCTTC,CSVLGGGDHNEQFF
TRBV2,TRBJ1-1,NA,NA,TGTGCCAGCTGGGAGGGCAGGGCGTACACTGAAGCTTTCTTT,CASWEGRAYTEAFF
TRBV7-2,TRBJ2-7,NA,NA,TGTGCCAGCAGCTTAGATTCCGGGGTCCAGTACTTC,CASSLDSGVQYF
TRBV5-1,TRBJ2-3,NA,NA,TGCGCCAGCAGCTCCAGCGGACAGTATACGCAGTATTTT,CASSSSGQYTQYF